The 32 T cell receptor beta chains below were found in one sample sequenced in a study of T cells in Graves' hyperthyroidism and ophthalmopathy. From RNA transcripts, TCR beta CDR3 regions were amplified. The HTBI primer set drove a first-round RT-PCR of the TCR CDR3. TCRdb redid the calling of the multiplex PCR reads with MiXCR, one entry per CDR3 protein. The data contain some 560,000 distinct CDR3 sequences, 14% of them seen just once; the ten biggest clones take up around 14%. Sequenced material: blood. The source is a woman aged 40 to 55 with Graves' hyperthyroidism.

Concerning this clonotype itself: The CDR3 ends on some other residue instead of the conserved phenylalanine or tryptophan, so this is likely a read error. The chain links TRBV18 to TRBJ2-1; tentative D call: TRBD2 (5 bases). In germline, CDR1 is KGHSH, CDR2 LQKENI. Trimming removed 3 bases at V and 3 bases at J, with 6 bases between. The CDR3 runs 13 residues. The CDR3 DNA sequence: TGTGCCAGCTCACCGGGGAGCTACAATGAGCAGTTCGTC. Protein: CASSPGSYNEQFV.

There are a few counts of this clonotype. The CDR3 DNA reads as TGTGCCAGCAGCCAGGTGGTAGATGGGGGAACCAAAAACATTCAGTACTTC. Translated: CASSQVVDGGTKNIQYF. This chain uses TRBV3-1 with TRBJ2-4; tentatively, D is TRBD1 or TRBD2 (5 bases each). The CDR3 is 17 residues long. Germline V lookup: CDR1 LGHDT, CDR2 YNNKEL (reference sequence). V gave up 3 bases and J gave up 2 bases, with 17 bases separating them. Based on the CDR3 plus reference TRBV3-1 and TRBJ2-4, the full variable domain is DTAVSQTPKYLVTQMGNDKSIKCEQNLGHDTMYWYKQDSKKFLKIMFSYNNKELIINETVPNRFSPKSPDKAHLNLHINSLELGDSAVYFCASSQVVDGGTKNIQYFGAGTRLSVL.

The table lists this clonotype with a few counts. V is TRBV4-1 and J is TRBJ2-1; TRBD2 is a possible D gene (6 bases). This CDR3 is 15 amino acids long. Trimming left V 4 bases short and J 1 base short, with 11 bases between. Per the germline V gene, CDR1 is MGHRA and CDR2 is YSYEKL. DNA of the CDR3: TGCGCCAGCAGCCCGGGGGAGAGGTCCTACAATGAGCAGTTCTTC. Its translation: CASSPGERSYNEQFF.

This clonotype was picked up many times. This sequence joins TRBV5-1 and TRBJ2-5; 9 bases line up with TRBD2. The CDR3 has 18 residues. V dropped 5 bases and J dropped 2; count of bases not matched to a gene: 16. Germline V CDR1 and CDR2: SGHRS, YFSETQ. CDR3 loop: CASRNGLAKVWEQETQYF. DNA for the CDR3: TGCGCCAGCAGGAACGGACTAGCGAAAGTATGGGAGCAAGAGACCCAGTACTTC. The whole variable domain, filled in from reference TRBV5-1 and TRBJ2-5, reads KAGVTQTPRYLIKTRGQQVTLSCSPISGHRSVSWYQQTPGQGLQFLFEYFSETQRNKGNFPGRFSGRQFSNSRSEMNVSTLELGDSALYLCASRNGLAKVWEQETQYFGPGTRLLVL.

This clonotype has a count of ten or more. This rearrangement joins TRBV7-8 to TRBJ1-5; D is unclear. The CDR3 is 13 amino acids. CDR1 is SGHVS and CDR2 is FQNEAQ in the germline V gene. Trimming shortened V by 4 bases and J by 4 bases, and 8 bases separated the two germline ends. The CDR3 coding sequence is TGTGCCAGCAGCTCTTCTGCAAATCAGCCCCAGCATTTT. Amino acids: CASSSSANQPQHF.

This clonotype was seen ten or more times. This chain joins TRBV7-3 and TRBJ2-1; 7 bases match TRBD1. With V trimmed by 5 bases and J by 0 bases, 4 bases remained unmatched. Germline CDR1 and CDR2: SGHTA and FQGTGA. The length of the CDR3 is 15 residues. This chain's CDR3 is CASSPTGNSYNEQFF. CDR3 bases: TGTGCCAGCAGCCCGACAGGGAACTCCTACAATGAGCAGTTCTTC.

This clonotype was observed many times. J is TRBJ2-1 and V is TRBV28; TRBD2 agrees at 9 bases. The CDR3 length is 16 residues. V gave up 3 bases and J gave up 2 bases; unmatched junction bases: 5. Germline V gene lookup returns CDR1 MDHEN and CDR2 SYDVKM. CDR3: CASSLRLAVTYNEQFF. The CDR3 DNA is TGTGCCAGCAGTTTGAGACTAGCGGTCACCTACAATGAGCAGTTCTTC.

In this sample, this clonotype turned up many times. The chain recombines TRBV12-3 or TRBV12-4 with TRBJ2-7; maybe TRBD1 (5 bases). The CDR3 runs 14 residues. Trimming stripped 4 bases from V and 6 bases from J, with 16 bases between. CDR3 region: CASSSPNRLTEQYF. In DNA, the CDR3 is TGTGCCAGCAGTTCGCCCAACAGGTTAACCGAGCAGTACTTC.

This clonotype was recorded at least ten times. The chain joins TRBV7-9 to TRBJ2-1; D gene ambiguous. The V end was cut by 2 bases, the J end by 1 base, with 6 bases between. The CDR3 is made up of 14 amino acids. From germline, CDR1 is SEHNR and CDR2 FQNEAQ (reference sequence). The DNA of the CDR3 is TGTGCCAGCAGCTTATGGGGTTCCTACAATGAGCAGTTCTTC. Translation: CASSLWGSYNEQFF.

This clonotype was detected many times. The chain has TRBV7-9 and TRBJ2-7; tentatively, D is TRBD1 (5 bases). The CDR3 loop spans 12 amino acids. Germline V gene sequence: CDR1 SEHNR, CDR2 FQNEAQ (reference sequence). V gave up 5 bases and J gave up 2 bases, with 7 bases separating them. CDR3 in amino acids: CASSGATYEQYF. The CDR3 region has the DNA TGTGCCAGCAGCGGGGCTACCTACGAGCAGTACTTC.

In its sample, this clonotype was seen many times. The V call is TRBV6-1, the J call TRBJ1-2, with TRBD1 identical over 8 bases. Germline V gene sequence: CDR1 MNHNS, CDR2 SASEGT. The CDR3 runs 13 residues. The V gene end was trimmed by 3 bases and the J gene end by 4 bases; junction bases not matched to a gene: 1. The CDR3 DNA reads TGTGCCAGCAGTGACGGGACAGGCTATGGCTACACCTTC. Amino acids: CASSDGTGYGYTF.

This clonotype was recorded once. This chain joins TRBV9 and TRBJ2-7, with a possible D match to TRBD1 (5 bases). V was cut by 4 bases and J by 2 bases, with 13 bases left in between. CDR1 is SGDLS and CDR2 is YYNGEE in the germline V gene. This CDR3 spans 14 amino acids. CDR3 DNA: TGTGCCAGCAGCCCACAGGACGGACCCTACGAGCAGTACTTC. It yields the protein CASSPQDGPYEQYF.

This clonotype showed up many times. The chain couples TRBV7-8 to TRBJ2-1; 9 bases align to TRBD2. CDR3 length equals 15 residues. Germline V gene data show CDR1 as SGHVS and CDR2 as FQNEAQ. V lost 4 bases and J lost 4; bases outside the gene matches: 5. For the CDR3, the DNA is TGTGCCAGCAGCTCGGGAGCGGGAGGTTACAATGAGCAGTTCTTC. Its protein is CASSSGAGGYNEQFF. Supplemented by reference TRBV7-8 and TRBJ2-1, the full variable domain reads GAGVSQSPRYKVAKRGQDVALRCDPISGHVSLFWYQQALGQGPEFLTYFQNEAQLDKSGLPSDRFFAERPEGSVSTLKIQRTQQEDSAVYLCASSSGAGGYNEQFFGPGTRLTVL.

There are many counts of this clonotype. The V gene is TRBV7-9, the J gene TRBJ1-6; the D is unclear. V was cut by 5 bases and J by 0 bases, with 8 bases left in between. The CDR3 runs to 15 residues. The germline gives CDR1 SEHNR, CDR2 FQNEAQ (reference sequence). CDR3 sequence: CASSQSSSYNSPLHF. The CDR3 DNA reads as TGTGCCAGCAGCCAGTCCAGCTCCTATAATTCACCCCTCCACTTT. Filled out from reference TRBV7-9 and TRBJ1-6, the complete variable domain reads DTGVSQNPRHKITKRGQNVTFRCDPISEHNRLYWYRQTLGQGPEFLTYFQNEAQLEKSRLLSDRFSAERPKGSFSTLEIQRTEQGDSAMYLCASSQSSSYNSPLHFGNGTRLTVT.

CDR3 nucleotides: TGTGCCAGCAGTTTAATTCCTAGCGGGAGGTACGAGCAGTACTTC. As protein: CASSLIPSGRYEQYF. The chain employs TRBV27 and TRBJ2-7, with TRBD2 matching over 11 bases. V dropped 2 bases and J dropped 4; count of bases not matched to a gene: 4. This CDR3 spans 15 amino acids. Germline V gives CDR1 MNHEY, CDR2 SMNVEV (reference sequence).

The rearrangement uses TRBV7-6 and TRBJ1-3, with D possibly TRBD1 on 6 matching bases. Between the trimmed V and J ends, which lost 10 bases and 2 bases, there was a span of 12 bases. The CDR3 contains 13 residues. The germline CDR1 and CDR2 sequences are SGHVS and FNYEAQ. The CDR3 protein is CATGGAAGNTIYF. CDR3 in DNA: TGTGCCACGGGGGGGGCCGCTGGAAACACCATATATTTT. Full variable domain (outside the CDR3, taken from reference TRBV7-6 and TRBJ1-3): GAGVSQSPRYKVTKRGQDVALRCDPISGHVSLYWYRQALGQGPEFLTYFNYEAQQDKSGLPNDRFSAERPEGSISTLTIQRTEQRDSAMYRCATGGAAGNTIYFGEGSWLTVV.

For the CDR3, the DNA is TGCGCCAGCAGCTTAGCGTTAACTAGCGGGCCCCGCTCCTACAATGAGCAGTTCTTC. It codes for CASSLALTSGPRSYNEQFF. V gene TRBV5-1 combines with J gene TRBJ2-1; 9 bases align to TRBD2. Germline assignment: CDR1 SGHRS and CDR2 YFSETQ. The CDR3 has 19 amino acids. The V segment lost 2 bases and the J segment 0 bases; nucleotides outside the gene matches: 12.

This clonotype was seen at least ten times. The rearrangement joins TRBV10-1 to TRBJ2-7; D gene uncertain. This CDR3 spans 14 amino acids. V lost 3 bases to trimming and J lost 0 bases, with 9 bases between them. Germline CDR1 WNHNN, CDR2 SYGVQD (reference sequence). CDR3 sequence reads: CASSDVRSSYEQYF. CDR3 coding DNA: TGCGCCAGCAGTGATGTCCGGAGCTCCTACGAGCAGTACTTC.

This clonotype was seen repeatedly, ten times or more. An end of the junction differs from the germline gene, which may be a read error. The gene calls are TRBV20-1 and TRBJ2-7; D is perhaps TRBD2 (6 bases). The germline V gene has CDR1 DFQATT and CDR2 SNEGSKA (reference sequence). The CDR3 extends over 15 amino acids. The CDR3, as DNA: TGCAGTGCGAGAGCGGCTGGCGGGGCACCCTACGAGCAGTACTTC. This gives the protein CSARAAGGAPYEQYF.

Concerning this clonotype itself: This could be a read error, since a much larger clone is one nucleotide away. The chain combines TRBV20-1 with TRBJ2-7; 9 positions match TRBD1. The tail of the sequence fits TRBJ2-1 better, so the J call may be wrong. The germline V gene encodes CDR1 DFQATT and CDR2 SNEGSKA (reference sequence). The length of the CDR3 is 13 residues. The chain's CDR3 is CSARGQGDYEQFF. The CDR3 coding sequence is TGCAGTGCTAGGGGACAGGGAGACTACGAGCAGTTCTTC.

The V and J genes are TRBV2 and TRBJ1-4; D is unresolved. The CDR3 consists of 14 residues. Trimming pared 4 bases from V and 4 bases from J, leaving 10 bases between. Per germline, CDR1 SNHLY and CDR2 FYNNEI. The chain's CDR3 is CASSVWAVNEKLFF. The CDR3 DNA is TGTGCCAGCAGTGTATGGGCCGTTAATGAAAAACTGTTTTTT.

Many counts were recorded for this clonotype. DNA for the CDR3: TGTGCCAGCATCTTATCCGGGACAGGGGAATCACCCCTCCACTTT. It encodes CASILSGTGESPLHF. V gene TRBV2 combines with J gene TRBJ1-6; TRBD1 agrees at 10 bases. The CDR3 length is 15 residues. From germline, CDR1 is SNHLY and CDR2 FYNNEI. V gave up 7 bases and J gave up 10 bases; unmatched junction bases: 10.

V is TRBV28 and J is TRBJ1-6; D gene unclear. V lost 3 bases to trimming and J lost 7 bases, with 4 bases between them. Germline CDR1 is MDHEN and CDR2 is SYDVKM. This CDR3 spans 12 amino acids. CDR3 region: CASSLVNSPLHF. The CDR3 DNA is TGTGCCAGCAGTTTGGTGAATTCACCCCTCCACTTT. Full variable domain (remainder filled in from reference TRBV28 and TRBJ1-6): DVKVTQSSRYLVKRTGEKVFLECVQDMDHENMFWYRQDPGLGLRLIYFSYDVKMKEKGDIPEGYSVSREKKERFSLILESASTNQTSMYLCASSLVNSPLHFGNGTRLTVT.

In this sample, this clonotype turned up many times. V usage is TRBV7-9 and J usage is TRBJ2-1, with 13 bases lining up with TRBD2. With V trimmed by 4 bases and J by 0 bases, 12 bases remained unmatched. The CDR3 covers 20 residues. Germline CDR1 is SEHNR and CDR2 is FQNEAQ (reference sequence). CDR3 in amino acids: CASSSTSGRGERFSYNEQFF. Here the CDR3 DNA reads TGTGCCAGCAGCTCTACTAGCGGGAGGGGAGAAAGGTTCTCCTACAATGAGCAGTTCTTC.

In this sample, this clonotype turned up a few times. Given the absence of the conserved phenylalanine or tryptophan at the CDR3 end, a read error is likely. V usage is TRBV28 and J usage is TRBJ1-5; possibly TRBD1 for D (6 bases). The CDR3 loop spans 15 amino acids. CDR1 is MDHEN, CDR2 SYDVKM, per germline. Trimming shortened V by 6 bases and J by 2 bases, and 14 bases separated the two germline ends. CDR3: CASRPTGKGNQPQHS. As DNA, the CDR3 is TGTGCCAGCAGACCCACAGGGAAGGGCAATCAGCCCCAGCATTCT.

This clonotype has more than one count but fewer than ten. The rearrangement joins TRBV9 to TRBJ2-6, with D maybe TRBD1 (6 bases). CDR3 length: 17 amino acids. Trimming removed 4 bases at V and 3 bases at J, with 17 bases between. CDR1 is SGDLS and CDR2 is YYNGEE in the germline V gene. The chain's CDR3 is CASSPPRGKDGANVLTF. The CDR3 region has the DNA TGTGCCAGCAGCCCCCCGAGGGGGAAGGATGGGGCCAACGTCCTGACTTTC.

This clonotype was seen ten or more times. The J gene is TRBJ2-7, the V gene TRBV5-5, with 9 bases lining up with TRBD2. The trim removed 1 base at V and 7 bases at J, leaving 12 bases unmatched. This CDR3 is 16 amino acids long. Germline CDR1 is SGHKS and CDR2 is YYEKEE (reference sequence). CDR3: CASSLIWASGMREQYF. The CDR3 DNA reads TGTGCCAGCAGCTTGATTTGGGCTAGCGGGATGCGAGAGCAGTACTTC.

This clonotype was recorded a few times. The chain combines TRBV15 with TRBJ2-7, with D maybe TRBD2 (5 bases). The CDR3 length is 14 residues. Trimming removed 3 bases at V and 0 bases at J, with 9 bases between. Germline-derived CDR1 and CDR2 are LNHNV and YYDKDF (reference sequence). Written as DNA, the CDR3 is TGTGCCACCAGCAGTTCCGGGGACTCCTACGAGCAGTACTTC. Encoded protein: CATSSSGDSYEQYF.

The chain links TRBV9 to TRBJ1-1, with D perhaps TRBD1 (5 bases). Germline V gene sequence: CDR1 SGDLS, CDR2 YYNGEE. Trimming took 3 bases from V and 3 from J, leaving 9 bases between them. This CDR3 spans 13 amino acids. The chain's CDR3 is CASSAQVYTEAFF. CDR3 bases: TGTGCCAGCAGCGCACAGGTTTACACTGAAGCTTTCTTT.

This clonotype has just a few counts. The J gene is TRBJ2-2, the V gene TRBV25-1; D might be TRBD2 (7 bases). Trimming removed 4 bases from V and 4 bases from J, with 13 bases in between. Germline V gene data show CDR1 as MGHDK and CDR2 as SYGVNS. This CDR3 comprises 15 residues. The chain's CDR3 is CASSGGGDGTGELFF. CDR3 nucleotide sequence: TGTGCCAGCAGTGGGGGGGGCGATGGCACCGGGGAGCTGTTTTTT.

The J gene is TRBJ1-4, the V gene TRBV7-8, with TRBD1 identical over 10 bases. The CDR3 contains 17 residues. From germline, CDR1 is SGHVS and CDR2 FQNEAQ. The junction had 3 bases not matched to a gene; V was cut back by 0 bases and J by 2 bases. The CDR3 bases are TGTGCCAGCAGCTTAGCACCGGGACAGGGGACTAATGAAAAACTGTTTTTT. Protein product: CASSLAPGQGTNEKLFF.

This clonotype was detected only a few times. V and J are TRBV9 and TRBJ2-7; TRBD1 aligns across 7 bases. CDR3 size: 14 residues. V trimming: 0 bases; J trimming: 5 bases; junction bases outside the gene matches: 5. Germline lookup yields CDR1 SGDLS and CDR2 YYNGEE. CDR3 sequence reads: CASSVGGQLHEQYF. As DNA, the CDR3 is TGTGCCAGCAGCGTAGGGGGACAGTTGCACGAGCAGTACTTC.